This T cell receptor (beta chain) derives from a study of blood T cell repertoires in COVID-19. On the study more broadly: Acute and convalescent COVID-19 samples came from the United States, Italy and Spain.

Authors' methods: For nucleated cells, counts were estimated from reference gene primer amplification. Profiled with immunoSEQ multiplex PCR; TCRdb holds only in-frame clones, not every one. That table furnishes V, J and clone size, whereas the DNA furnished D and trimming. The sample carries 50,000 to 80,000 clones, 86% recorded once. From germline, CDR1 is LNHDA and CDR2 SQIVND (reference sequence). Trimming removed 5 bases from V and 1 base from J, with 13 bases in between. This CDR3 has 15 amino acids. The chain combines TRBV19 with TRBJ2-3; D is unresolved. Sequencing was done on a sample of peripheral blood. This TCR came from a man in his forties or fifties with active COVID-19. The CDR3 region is CASSVLPGGTDTQYF. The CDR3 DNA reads TGTGCCAGTAGTGTACTACCCGGAGGCACAGATACGCAGTATTTT.